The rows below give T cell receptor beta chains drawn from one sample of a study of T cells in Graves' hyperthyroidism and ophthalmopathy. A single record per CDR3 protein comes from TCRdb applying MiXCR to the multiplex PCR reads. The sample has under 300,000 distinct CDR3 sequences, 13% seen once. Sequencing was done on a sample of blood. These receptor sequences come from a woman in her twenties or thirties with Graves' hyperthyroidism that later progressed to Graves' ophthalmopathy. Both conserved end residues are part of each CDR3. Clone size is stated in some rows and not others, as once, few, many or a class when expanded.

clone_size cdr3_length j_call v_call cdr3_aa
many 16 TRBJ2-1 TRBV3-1 CASSQDLDLSYNEQFF
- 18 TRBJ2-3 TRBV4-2 CASSLSVYSGSRTDTQYF
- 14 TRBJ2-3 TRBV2 CASSPPYGSDTQYF
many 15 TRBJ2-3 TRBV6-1 CASSLQGQDTDTQYF
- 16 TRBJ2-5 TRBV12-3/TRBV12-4 CASSSGTSGSGKTQYF
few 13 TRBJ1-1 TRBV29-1 CSVEPGGNTEAFF
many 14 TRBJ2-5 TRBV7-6 CASSLALGQETQYF
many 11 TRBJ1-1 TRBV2 CASSDGVGAFF
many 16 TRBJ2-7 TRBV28 CASSSLTSGRSYEQYF
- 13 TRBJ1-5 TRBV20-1 CSATQGASQPQHF
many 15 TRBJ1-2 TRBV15 CATSAVRGTGAIYTF
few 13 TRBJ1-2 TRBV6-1 CASSEVTINGYTF
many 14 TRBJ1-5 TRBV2 CASRDTGPRQPQHF
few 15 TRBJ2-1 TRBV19 CASSIASNPYNEQFF
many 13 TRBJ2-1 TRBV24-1 CATSENFLPEQFF
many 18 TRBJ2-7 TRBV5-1 CASSLAGTGRSWSYEQYF
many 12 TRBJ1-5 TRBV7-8 CASSLVYGPQHF
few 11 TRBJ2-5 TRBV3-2 CASSRETGIYF
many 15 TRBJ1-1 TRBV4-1 CASSQPADRSLEAFF
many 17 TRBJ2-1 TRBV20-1 CSARDDSGRDSYNEQFF
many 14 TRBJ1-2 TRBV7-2 CASSFFYSAYGYTF
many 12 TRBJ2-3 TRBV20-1 CSASRGADTQYF
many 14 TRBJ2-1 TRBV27 CASISRQGYNEQFF
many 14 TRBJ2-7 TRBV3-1 CASTLSGNPNEQYF
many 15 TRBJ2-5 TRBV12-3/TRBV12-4 CASSFVGGLTQTQYF
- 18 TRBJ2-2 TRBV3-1 CASSHTGGGNTNTGELFF
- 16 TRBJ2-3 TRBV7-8 CASSPRTTTPADTQYF
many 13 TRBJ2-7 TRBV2 CASRERAPYEQYF
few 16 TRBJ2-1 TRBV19 CASSIRGGSTLNEQFF
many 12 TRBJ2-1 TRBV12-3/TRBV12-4 CASSFGSPEQFF
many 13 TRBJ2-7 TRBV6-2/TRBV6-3 CASRLLLAYEQYF
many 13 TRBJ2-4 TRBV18 CASSTPGANIQYF